This TCR beta chain was obtained from a study of sequential checkpoint blockade in melanoma. Germline CDR1 reads SGDLS; CDR2 reads YYNGEE. The CDR3 is 16 residues long. V trimming: 3 bases; J trimming: 1 base; junction bases outside the gene matches: 8. Treatment in this sample: randomized to nivolumab then ipilimumab (arm A) or the reverse (arm B). Produced via immunoSEQ multiplex PCR; TCRdb's table is partial and in-frame only. The sample consists of 12,000 to 15,000 clones, 55% to 75% of them appearing once. The sequencing here drew on CD8+ T cells sorted from blood (inferred from file names), taken from a patient given nivolumab and ipilimumab in sequence. This TCR came from a human donor with melanoma. The chain recombines TRBV9 with TRBJ2-5; 8 bases map to TRBD2. CDR3 DNA: TGTGCCAGCAGCGGGGGAGCGGGGGCGCCCCAAGAGACCCAGTACTTC. Its translation is CASSGGAGAPQETQYF. Together with reference TRBV9 and TRBJ2-5, the CDR3 gives the full variable domain: DSGVTQTPKHLITATGQRVTLRCSPRSGDLSVYWYQQSLDQGLQFLIQYYNGEERAKGNILERFSAQQFPDLHSELNLSSLELGDSALYFCASSGGAGAPQETQYFGPGTRLLVL.